This record covers a single T cell receptor (beta chain). These data belong to a study of blood T cell repertoires in COVID-19. Study-level background: The United States, Italy and Spain were the sources of the acute and convalescent COVID-19 samples.

As handled by the study authors: Amplification of reference gene primers provided the estimated nucleated cell counts. The table came from immunoSEQ multiplex PCR; TCRdb's copy has only in-frame clones and leaves some out. V and J calls and clone size are those listed in that table; D and trimming were worked out from the DNA. The sample lists 84,000 or so clones, 77% occurring once. This CDR3 is 14 amino acids long. With 3 bases removed from V and 1 base from J, the gap between germline ends came to 6 bases. Germline V gene sequence: CDR1 MGHRA, CDR2 YSYEKL. This receptor was identified in a human donor in a cohort sampled during active COVID-19. Sequenced material: peripheral blood. The chain combines TRBV4-1 with TRBJ2-2; D gene uncertain. The CDR3 reads CASSHHGNTGELFF. Here the CDR3 DNA reads TGCGCCAGCAGCCATCACGGGAACACCGGGGAGCTGTTTTTT.